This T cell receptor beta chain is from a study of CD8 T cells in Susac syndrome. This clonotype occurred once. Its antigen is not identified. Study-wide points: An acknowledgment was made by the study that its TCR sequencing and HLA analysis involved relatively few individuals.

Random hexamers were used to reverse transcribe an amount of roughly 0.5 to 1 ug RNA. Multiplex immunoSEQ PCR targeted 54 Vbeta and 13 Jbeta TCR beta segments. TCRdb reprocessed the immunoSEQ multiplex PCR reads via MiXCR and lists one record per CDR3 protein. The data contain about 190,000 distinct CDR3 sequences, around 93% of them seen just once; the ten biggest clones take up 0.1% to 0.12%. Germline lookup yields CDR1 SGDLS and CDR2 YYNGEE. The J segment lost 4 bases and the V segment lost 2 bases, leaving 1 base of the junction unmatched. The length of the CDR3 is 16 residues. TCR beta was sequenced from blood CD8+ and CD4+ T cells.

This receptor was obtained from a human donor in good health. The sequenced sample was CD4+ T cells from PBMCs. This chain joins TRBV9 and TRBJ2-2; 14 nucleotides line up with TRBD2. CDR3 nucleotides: TGTGCCAGCAGCGTGGGACTAGCGGGGGTCACCGGGGAGCTGTTTTTT. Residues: CASSVGLAGVTGELFF. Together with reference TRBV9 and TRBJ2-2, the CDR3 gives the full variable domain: DSGVTQTPKHLITATGQRVTLRCSPRSGDLSVYWYQQSLDQGLQFLIQYYNGEERAKGNILERFSAQQFPDLHSELNLSSLELGDSALYFCASSVGLAGVTGELFFGEGSRLTVL.